The 4 T cell receptor beta chains below were found in one sample sequenced in a study of blood T cell repertoires in COVID-19. Profiling relied on immunoSEQ multiplex PCR, and the TCRdb table lists in-frame clones only, not all of them. The sample has approximately 170,000 clones, 80% to 90% seen once; the top ten hold under 13%. What was sequenced was peripheral blood. These receptors all come from a human donor in a cohort sampled during active COVID-19.

V gene TRBV28 combines with J gene TRBJ2-1; D unclear. From germline, CDR1 is MDHEN and CDR2 SYDVKM. V lost 2 bases to trimming and J lost 10 bases, with 6 bases between them. CDR3 size: 11 residues. The CDR3 region has the DNA TGTGCCAGCAGTTTAGAACTGGAGCAGTTCTTC. It specifies CASSLELEQFF.

J is TRBJ2-1 and V is TRBV15; 11 bases fit TRBD2. CDR3 length: 16 residues. In germline, CDR1 is LNHNV, CDR2 YYDKDF (reference sequence). Unmatched junction bases numbered 3, after V lost 2 bases and J lost 3 bases. The CDR3 spells CATSRLAGGLYNEQFF. The CDR3 DNA follows: TGTGCCACCAGCAGACTAGCGGGAGGACTCTACAATGAGCAGTTCTTC. Based on the CDR3 plus reference TRBV15 and TRBJ2-1, the full variable domain is DAMVIQNPRYQVTQFGKPVTLSCSQTLNHNVMYWYQQKSSQAPKLLFHYYDKDFNNEADTPDNFQSRRPNTSFCFLDIRSPGLGDTAMYLCATSRLAGGLYNEQFFGPGTRLTVL.

The sample holds many counts of this clone. The chain employs TRBV7-2 and TRBJ1-5; 11 nucleotides line up with TRBD1. Germline-derived CDR1 and CDR2 are SGHTA and FQGNSA. V lost 5 bases and J lost 7; bases outside the gene matches: 10. The CDR3 consists of 16 residues. CDR3 protein: CASSKRSGTGGQPQHF. The CDR3, as DNA: TGTGCCAGCAGCAAGCGGTCCGGGACAGGGGGACAGCCCCAGCATTTT. The full variable domain, rest sourced from reference TRBV7-2 and TRBJ1-5, is GAGVSQSPSNKVTEKGKDVELRCDPISGHTALYWYRQSLGQGLEFLIYFQGNSAPDKSGLPSDRFSAERTGGSVSTLTIQRTQQEDSAVYLCASSKRSGTGGQPQHFGDGTRLSIL.

V usage is TRBV7-8 and J usage is TRBJ2-5; 11 bases are shared with TRBD2. The germline gives CDR1 SGHVS, CDR2 FQNEAQ. Germline trimming cut 2 bases from V and 4 bases from J; bases unmatched to any gene: 3. This CDR3 is built from 15 residues. CDR3 bases: TGTGCCAGCAGCTTATCTGGACTAGCGGGAGAGACCCAGTACTTC. Translated: CASSLSGLAGETQYF.